The entry below gives a single T cell receptor (beta chain) sequence along with its context. What it binds is not known. The CDR3 has 16 amino acids. V lost 3 bases to trimming and J lost 5 bases, with 19 bases between them. Per germline, CDR1 MGHRA and CDR2 YSYEKL. TCRdb keeps only in-frame clones here, not all; method: immunoSEQ multiplex PCR. Of around 34,000 clones listed, 73% are singletons. The data originate from a study of T cells in tumors after PD-1 blockade. Study observations and caveats: Blood contained roughly two fifths of the tumor's TCR clonotypes.

This chain joins TRBV4-1 and TRBJ1-2; TRBD1 might be the D (6 bases). Sequencing used PBMCs, obtained after anti-PD-1 treatment. The TCR originated in a human donor with basal cell carcinoma. The CDR3 sequence is CASSQGETGATYGYTF. The CDR3 DNA reads as TGCGCCAGCAGCCAGGGAGAGACAGGCGCTACTTATGGCTACACCTTC.